This T cell receptor beta chain was sequenced for a study of patients and donors after allogeneic stem cell transplantation. TCRdb ran MiXCR on the RT-PCR reads and lists one entry per CDR3 protein. Here the sample spans approximately 210,000 distinct CDR3 sequences, roughly two fifths being singletons. CDR1 LGHNA and CDR2 YSLEER come from the germline V gene. Trimming left V 1 base short and J 5 bases short, with 11 bases between. CDR3 size: 15 residues. The clonotype was recovered from a human donor who was either an allogeneic HSCT recipient or a stem cell or donor lymphocyte infusion donor (not recorded which). It is not recorded whose cells these are; they may come from a transplant donor. Sequenced material: blood, either unsorted or a sorted T cell fraction (not recorded which). This rearrangement joins TRBV4-3 to TRBJ2-2; D not certain. The CDR3 sequence: CASSQGRAGTGELFF. The CDR3 DNA follows: TGCGCCAGCAGCCAAGGTCGGGCCGGGACCGGGGAGCTGTTTTTT.